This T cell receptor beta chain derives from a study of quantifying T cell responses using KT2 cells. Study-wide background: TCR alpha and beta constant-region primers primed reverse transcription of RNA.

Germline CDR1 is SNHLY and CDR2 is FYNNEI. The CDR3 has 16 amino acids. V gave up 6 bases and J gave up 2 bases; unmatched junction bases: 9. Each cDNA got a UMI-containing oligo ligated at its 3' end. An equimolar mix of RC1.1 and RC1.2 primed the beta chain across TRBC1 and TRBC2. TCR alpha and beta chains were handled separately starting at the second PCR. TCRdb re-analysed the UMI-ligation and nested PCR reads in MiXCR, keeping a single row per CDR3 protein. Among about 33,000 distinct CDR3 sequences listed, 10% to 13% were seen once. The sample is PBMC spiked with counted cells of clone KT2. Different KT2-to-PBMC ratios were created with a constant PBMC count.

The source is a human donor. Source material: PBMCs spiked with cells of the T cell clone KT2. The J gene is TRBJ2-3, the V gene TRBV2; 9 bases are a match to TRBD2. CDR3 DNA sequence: TGTGCCAGCAGCCCCGCAGCTAGCGGGGCCACAGATACGCAGTATTTT. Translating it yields CASSPAASGATDTQYF.